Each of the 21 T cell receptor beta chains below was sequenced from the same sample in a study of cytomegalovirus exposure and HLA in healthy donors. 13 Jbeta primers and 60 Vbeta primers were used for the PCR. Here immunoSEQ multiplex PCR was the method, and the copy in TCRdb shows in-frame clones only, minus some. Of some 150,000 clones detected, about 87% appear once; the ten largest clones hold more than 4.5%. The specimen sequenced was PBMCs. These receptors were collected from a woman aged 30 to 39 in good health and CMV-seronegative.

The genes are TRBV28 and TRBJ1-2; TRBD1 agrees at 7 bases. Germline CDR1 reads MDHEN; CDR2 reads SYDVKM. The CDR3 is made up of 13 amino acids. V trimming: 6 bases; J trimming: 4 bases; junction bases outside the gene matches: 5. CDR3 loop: CASRLGQSYGYTF. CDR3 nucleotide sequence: TGTGCCAGCAGACTGGGACAGAGCTATGGCTACACCTTC.

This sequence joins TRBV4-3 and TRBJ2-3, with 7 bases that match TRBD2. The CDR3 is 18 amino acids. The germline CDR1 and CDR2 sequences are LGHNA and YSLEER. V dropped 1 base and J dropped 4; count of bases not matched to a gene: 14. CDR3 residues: CASSQGAVGGRYSDTQYF. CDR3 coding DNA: TGCGCCAGCAGCCAAGGCGCCGTAGGCGGGAGATACTCAGATACGCAGTATTTT.

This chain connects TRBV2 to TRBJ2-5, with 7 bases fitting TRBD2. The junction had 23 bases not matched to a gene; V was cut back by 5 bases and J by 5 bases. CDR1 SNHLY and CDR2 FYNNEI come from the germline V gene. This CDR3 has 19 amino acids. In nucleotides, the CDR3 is TGTGCCAGCAGTCTGCCTCTGGCTAGCGGAGCGGGAAAGTTGGAGACCCAGTACTTC. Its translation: CASSLPLASGAGKLETQYF.

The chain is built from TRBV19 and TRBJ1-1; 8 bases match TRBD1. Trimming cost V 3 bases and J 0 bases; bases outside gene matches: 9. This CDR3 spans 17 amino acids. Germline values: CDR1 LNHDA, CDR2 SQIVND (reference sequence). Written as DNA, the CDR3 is TGTGCCAGTAGTATCCCCGGGACAGGTTTCATGAACACTGAAGCTTTCTTT. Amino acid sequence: CASSIPGTGFMNTEAFF. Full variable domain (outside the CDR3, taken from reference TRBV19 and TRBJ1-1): DGGITQSPKYLFRKEGQNVTLSCEQNLNHDAMYWYRQDPGQGLRLIYYSQIVNDFQKGDIAEGYSVSREKKESFPLTVTSAQKNPTAFYLCASSIPGTGFMNTEAFFGQGTRLTVV.

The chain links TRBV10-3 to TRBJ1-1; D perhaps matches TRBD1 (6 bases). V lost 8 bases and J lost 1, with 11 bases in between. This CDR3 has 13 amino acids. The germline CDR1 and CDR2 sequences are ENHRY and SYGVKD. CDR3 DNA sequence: TGTGCCATCGGGACGGGACAGAACACTGAAGCTTTCTTT. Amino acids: CAIGTGQNTEAFF.

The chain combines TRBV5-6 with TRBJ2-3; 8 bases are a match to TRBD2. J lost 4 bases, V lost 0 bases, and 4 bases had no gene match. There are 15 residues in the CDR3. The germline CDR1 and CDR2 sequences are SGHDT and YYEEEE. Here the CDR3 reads CASSLAGGGADTQYF. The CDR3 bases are TGTGCCAGCAGCTTGGCGGGGGGGGGCGCAGATACGCAGTATTTT.

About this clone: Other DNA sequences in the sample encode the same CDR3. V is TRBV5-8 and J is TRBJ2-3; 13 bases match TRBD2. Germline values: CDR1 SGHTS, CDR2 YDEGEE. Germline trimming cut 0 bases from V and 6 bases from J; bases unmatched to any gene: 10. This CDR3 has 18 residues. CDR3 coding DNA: TGTGCCAGCAGCTTGGAAAGACTAGCGGGGGGAAACACGGATACGCAGTATTTT. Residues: CASSLERLAGGNTDTQYF. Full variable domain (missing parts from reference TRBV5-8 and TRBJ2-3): EAGVTQSPTHLIKTRGQQATLRCSPISGHTSVYWYQQALGLGLQFLLWYDEGEERNRGNFPPRFSGRQFPNYSSELNVNALELEDSALYLCASSLERLAGGNTDTQYFGPGTRLTVL.

The CDR3 DNA reads as TGCGCCAGCAGCCAAGTACATAGCGGGAGAGGGGACGAGCAGTACTTC. The encoded protein is CASSQVHSGRGDEQYF. The V gene is TRBV4-3, the J gene TRBJ2-7; 9 bases are shared with TRBD2. Germline-derived CDR1 and CDR2 are LGHNA and YSLEER. The CDR3 spans 16 residues. V gave up 1 base and J gave up 5 bases; unmatched junction bases: 9.

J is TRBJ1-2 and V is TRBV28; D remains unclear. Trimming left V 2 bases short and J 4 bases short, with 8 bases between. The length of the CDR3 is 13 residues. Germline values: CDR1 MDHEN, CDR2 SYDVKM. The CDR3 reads CASSLRESYGYTF. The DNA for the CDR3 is TGTGCCAGCAGTTTAAGGGAGTCCTATGGCTACACCTTC.

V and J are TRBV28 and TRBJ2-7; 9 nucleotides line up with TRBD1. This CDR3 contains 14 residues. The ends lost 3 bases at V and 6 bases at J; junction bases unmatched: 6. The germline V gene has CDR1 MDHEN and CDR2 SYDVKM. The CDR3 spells CASSFVGQGAEQYF. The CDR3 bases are TGTGCCAGCAGTTTCGTGGGACAGGGCGCCGAGCAGTACTTC.

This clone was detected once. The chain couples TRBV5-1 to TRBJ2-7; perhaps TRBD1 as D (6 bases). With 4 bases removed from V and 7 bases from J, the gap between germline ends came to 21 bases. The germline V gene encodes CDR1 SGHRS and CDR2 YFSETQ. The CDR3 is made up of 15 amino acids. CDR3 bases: TGCGCCAGCAGCGCTGTGGGGGACACCCTCGGGGAGCAGTACTTC. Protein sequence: CASSAVGDTLGEQYF.

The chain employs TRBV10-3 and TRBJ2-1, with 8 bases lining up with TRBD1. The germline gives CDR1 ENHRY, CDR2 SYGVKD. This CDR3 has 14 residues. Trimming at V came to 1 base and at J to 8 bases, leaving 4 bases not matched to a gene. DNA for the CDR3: TGTGCCATCAGTGAGTTGGCAGGGGGCGATGAGCAGTTCTTC. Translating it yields CAISELAGGDEQFF.

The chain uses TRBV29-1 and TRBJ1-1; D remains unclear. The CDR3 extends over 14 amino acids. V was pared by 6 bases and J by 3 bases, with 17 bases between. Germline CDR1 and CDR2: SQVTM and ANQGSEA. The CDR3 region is CSVGPILGDTEAFF. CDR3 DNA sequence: TGCAGCGTCGGTCCCATTCTAGGAGACACTGAAGCTTTCTTT.

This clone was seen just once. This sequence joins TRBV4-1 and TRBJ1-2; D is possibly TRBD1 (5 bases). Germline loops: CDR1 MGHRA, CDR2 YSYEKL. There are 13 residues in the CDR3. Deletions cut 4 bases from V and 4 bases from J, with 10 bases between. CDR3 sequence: CASSPDRGYGYTF. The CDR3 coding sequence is TGCGCCAGCAGCCCCGACAGAGGCTATGGCTACACCTTC.

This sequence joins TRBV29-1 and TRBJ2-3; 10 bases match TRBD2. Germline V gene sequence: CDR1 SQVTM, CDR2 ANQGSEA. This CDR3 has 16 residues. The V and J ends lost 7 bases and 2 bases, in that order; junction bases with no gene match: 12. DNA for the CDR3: TGCAGCGCCCGGAGGCCTAGCGGGGGACCCACAGATACGCAGTATTTT. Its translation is CSARRPSGGPTDTQYF.

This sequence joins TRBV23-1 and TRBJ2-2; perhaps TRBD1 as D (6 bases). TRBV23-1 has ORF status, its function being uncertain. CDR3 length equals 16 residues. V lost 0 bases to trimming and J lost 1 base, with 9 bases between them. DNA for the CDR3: TGCGCCAGCAGTCAATCCAGGACAGAGAACACCGGGGAGCTGTTTTTT. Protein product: CASSQSRTENTGELFF.

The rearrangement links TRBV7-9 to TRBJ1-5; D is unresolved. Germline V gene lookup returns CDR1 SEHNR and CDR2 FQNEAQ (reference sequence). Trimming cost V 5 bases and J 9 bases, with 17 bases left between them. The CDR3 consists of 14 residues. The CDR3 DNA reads TGTGCCAGCAGCCCTGACGGGTTTCGTTCGCCCCAGCATTTT. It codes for CASSPDGFRSPQHF.

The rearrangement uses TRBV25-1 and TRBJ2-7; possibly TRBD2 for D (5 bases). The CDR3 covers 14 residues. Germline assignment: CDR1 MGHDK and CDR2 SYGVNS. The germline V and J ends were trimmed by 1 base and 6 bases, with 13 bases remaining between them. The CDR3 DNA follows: TGTGCCAGCAGTGAATGGAACCGAGAGGGCGAGCAGTACTTC. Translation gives CASSEWNREGEQYF.

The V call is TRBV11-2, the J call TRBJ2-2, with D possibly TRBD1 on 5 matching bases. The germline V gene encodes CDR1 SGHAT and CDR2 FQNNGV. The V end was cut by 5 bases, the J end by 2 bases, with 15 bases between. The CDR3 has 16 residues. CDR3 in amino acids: CASSPIQGFNTGELFF. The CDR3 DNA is TGTGCCAGCAGCCCAATCCAGGGATTTAACACCGGGGAGCTGTTTTTT.

CDR3 nucleotide sequence: TGCAGCGCTGACACAGGCTATGGCTACGAGCAGTACTTC. This encodes CSADTGYGYEQYF. V gene TRBV29-1 combines with J gene TRBJ2-7; possibly TRBD1 for D (5 bases). CDR1 is SQVTM, CDR2 ANQGSEA, per germline. CDR3 length: 13 residues. The V end lost 7 bases, the J end lost 3 bases, and 16 bases lay between the germline ends.

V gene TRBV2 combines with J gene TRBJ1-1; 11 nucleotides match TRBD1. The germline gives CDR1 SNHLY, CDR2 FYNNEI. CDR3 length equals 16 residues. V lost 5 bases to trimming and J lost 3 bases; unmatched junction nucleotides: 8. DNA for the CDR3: TGTGCCAGCAGTTCGGGACAGGGGGAGAAGGACACTGAAGCTTTCTTT. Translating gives CASSSGQGEKDTEAFF.